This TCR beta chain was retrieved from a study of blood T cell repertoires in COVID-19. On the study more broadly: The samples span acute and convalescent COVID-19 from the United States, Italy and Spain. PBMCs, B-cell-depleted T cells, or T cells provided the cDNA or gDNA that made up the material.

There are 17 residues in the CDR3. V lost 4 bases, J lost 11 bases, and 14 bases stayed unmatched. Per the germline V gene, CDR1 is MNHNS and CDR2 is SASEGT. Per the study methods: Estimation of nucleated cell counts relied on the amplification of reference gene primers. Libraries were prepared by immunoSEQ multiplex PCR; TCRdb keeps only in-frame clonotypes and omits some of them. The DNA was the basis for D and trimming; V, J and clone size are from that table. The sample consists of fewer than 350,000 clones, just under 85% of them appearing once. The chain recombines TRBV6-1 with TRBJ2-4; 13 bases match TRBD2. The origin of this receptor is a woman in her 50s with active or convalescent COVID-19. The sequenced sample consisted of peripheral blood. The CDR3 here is CASSVERAGLAGSVQYF. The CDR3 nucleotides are TGTGCCAGCAGTGTAGAAAGGGCGGGACTAGCGGGATCTGTTCAGTACTTC.